One sample yielded the 6 T cell receptor beta chains listed below, sequenced in a study of blood T cells in healthy people across ages. The use of a sample-barcoded 5' primer and a J-beta primer mix characterized a second PCR of about 6 to 11 cycles. From the 5' RACE reads, TCRdb called clonotypes with MiXCR, one entry per CDR3 protein. Among about 1.1 million distinct CDR3 sequences listed, about two fifths were seen once. Material: blood. These receptor sequences come from a man aged 18 to 30 in good health.

This clonotype appeared a few times. The gene calls are TRBV27 and TRBJ2-3; tentatively, D is TRBD2 (5 bases). V lost 1 base and J 1 base, leaving 12 bases between the germline ends. Germline V CDR1 and CDR2: MNHEY, SMNVEV (reference sequence). This CDR3 comprises 16 residues. The CDR3 bases are TGTGCCAGCAGTTTATTTCTGACTAAGGGCACAGATACGCAGTATTTT. It is translated as CASSLFLTKGTDTQYF.

This clonotype was counted a few times. The chain couples TRBV20-1 to TRBJ1-5; D remains unclear. This CDR3 spans 15 amino acids. The germline V and J ends were trimmed by 0 bases and 5 bases, with 14 bases remaining between them. Germline V gene sequence: CDR1 DFQATT, CDR2 SNEGSKA (reference sequence). CDR3 protein: CSARDTAEIHQPQHF. The CDR3 DNA follows: TGCAGTGCTAGAGATACGGCTGAAATCCATCAGCCCCAGCATTTT.

This clonotype was counted only a few times. The chain employs TRBV5-1 and TRBJ1-1; D perhaps matches TRBD1 (5 bases). Per germline, CDR1 SGHRS and CDR2 YFSETQ. CDR3 size: 13 residues. V lost 3 bases, J lost 4 bases, and 10 bases lay in between. The CDR3: CASSSGGSTEAFF. DNA of the CDR3: TGCGCCAGCAGCTCGGGGGGGAGCACTGAAGCTTTCTTT.

This clonotype turned up a few times. The CDR3 sequence is CASSVGGGARNEQFF. For the CDR3, the DNA is TGTGCCAGCAGCGTAGGCGGGGGGGCGAGGAATGAGCAGTTCTTC. The chain uses TRBV9 and TRBJ2-1; 9 nucleotides line up with TRBD2. This CDR3 has 15 amino acids. After removal of 0 bases from V and 7 bases from J, the junction contained 5 bases not matched to a gene. CDR1 is SGDLS and CDR2 is YYNGEE in the germline V gene.

The chain combines TRBV7-2 with TRBJ2-1, with 9 bases matching TRBD1. V lost 4 bases and J lost 4; bases outside the gene matches: 5. The germline V gene has CDR1 SGHTA and CDR2 FQGNSA. This CDR3 spans 15 amino acids. CDR3 DNA sequence: TGTGCCAGCAGCTCCGACAGGGGGGATTACAATGAGCAGTTCTTC. Its protein product is CASSSDRGDYNEQFF.

This clonotype was seen a handful of times. V gene TRBV6-5 combines with J gene TRBJ1-2, with 9 bases fitting TRBD1. Germline loops: CDR1 MNHEY, CDR2 SVGAGI. The CDR3 length is 14 residues. The trim removed 10 bases at V and 6 bases at J, leaving 12 bases unmatched. The CDR3 loop reads CATSRDRELDGYTF. CDR3 nucleotides: TGTGCCACCAGCCGGGACAGGGAATTAGATGGCTACACCTTC.